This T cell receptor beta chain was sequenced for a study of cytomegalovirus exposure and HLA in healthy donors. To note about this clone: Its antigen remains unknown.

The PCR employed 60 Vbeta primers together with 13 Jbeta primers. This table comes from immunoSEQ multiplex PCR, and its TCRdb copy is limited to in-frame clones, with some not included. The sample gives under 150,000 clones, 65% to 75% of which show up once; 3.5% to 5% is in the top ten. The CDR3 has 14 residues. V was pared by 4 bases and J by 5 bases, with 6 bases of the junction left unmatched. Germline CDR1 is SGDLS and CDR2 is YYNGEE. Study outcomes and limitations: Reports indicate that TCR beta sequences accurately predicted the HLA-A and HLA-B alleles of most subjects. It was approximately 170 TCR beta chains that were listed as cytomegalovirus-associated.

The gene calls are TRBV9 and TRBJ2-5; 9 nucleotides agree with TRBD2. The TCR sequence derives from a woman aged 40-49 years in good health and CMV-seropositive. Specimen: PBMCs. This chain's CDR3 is CASSISGGGETQYF. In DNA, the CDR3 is TGTGCCAGCAGCATTAGCGGGGGTGGGGAGACCCAGTACTTC.